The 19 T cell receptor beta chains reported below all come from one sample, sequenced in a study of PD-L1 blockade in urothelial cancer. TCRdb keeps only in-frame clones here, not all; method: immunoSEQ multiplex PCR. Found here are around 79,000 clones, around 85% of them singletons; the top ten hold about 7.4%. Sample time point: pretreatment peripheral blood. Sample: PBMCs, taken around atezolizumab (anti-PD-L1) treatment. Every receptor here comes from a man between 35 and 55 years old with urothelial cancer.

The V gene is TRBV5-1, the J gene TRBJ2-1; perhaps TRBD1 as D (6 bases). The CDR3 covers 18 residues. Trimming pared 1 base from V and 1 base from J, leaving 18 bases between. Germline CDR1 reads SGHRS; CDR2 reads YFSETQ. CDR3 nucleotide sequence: TGCGCCAGCAGCTTGACCGTAACAGGGAAAAGGTCCTACAATGAGCAGTTCTTC. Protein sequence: CASSLTVTGKRSYNEQFF.

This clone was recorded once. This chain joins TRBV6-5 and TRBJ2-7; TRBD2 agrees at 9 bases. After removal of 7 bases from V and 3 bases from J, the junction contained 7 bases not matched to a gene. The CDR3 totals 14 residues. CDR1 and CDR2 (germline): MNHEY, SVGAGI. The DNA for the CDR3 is TGTGCCAGCACTCCAGGGACTAGCCACTACGAGCAGTACTTC. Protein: CASTPGTSHYEQYF.

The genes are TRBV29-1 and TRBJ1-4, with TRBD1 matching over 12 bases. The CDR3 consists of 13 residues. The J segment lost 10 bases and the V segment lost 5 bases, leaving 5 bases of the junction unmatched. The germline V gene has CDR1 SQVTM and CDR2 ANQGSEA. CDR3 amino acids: CSVKGTGGGKLFF. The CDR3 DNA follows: TGCAGCGTTAAAGGGACAGGGGGCGGAAAACTGTTTTTT.

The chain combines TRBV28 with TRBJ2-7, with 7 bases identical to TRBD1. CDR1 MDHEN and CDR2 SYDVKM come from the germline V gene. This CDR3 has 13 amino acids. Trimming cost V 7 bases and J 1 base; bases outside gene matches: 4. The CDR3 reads CASIRDSSYEQYF. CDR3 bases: TGTGCCAGCATTCGGGACAGTTCCTACGAGCAGTACTTC.

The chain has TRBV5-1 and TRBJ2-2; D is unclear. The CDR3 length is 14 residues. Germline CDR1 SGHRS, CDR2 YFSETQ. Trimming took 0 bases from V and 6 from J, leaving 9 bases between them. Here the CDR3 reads CASSLVYRAGELFF. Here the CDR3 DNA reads TGCGCCAGCAGCTTGGTGTATCGGGCCGGGGAGCTGTTTTTT.

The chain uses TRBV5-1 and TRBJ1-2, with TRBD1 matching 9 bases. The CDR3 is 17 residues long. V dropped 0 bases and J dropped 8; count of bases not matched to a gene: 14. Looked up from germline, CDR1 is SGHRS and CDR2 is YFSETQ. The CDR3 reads CASSLEGSPQGAQGYTF. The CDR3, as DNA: TGCGCCAGCAGCTTGGAGGGCAGTCCACAGGGGGCGCAGGGCTACACCTTC.

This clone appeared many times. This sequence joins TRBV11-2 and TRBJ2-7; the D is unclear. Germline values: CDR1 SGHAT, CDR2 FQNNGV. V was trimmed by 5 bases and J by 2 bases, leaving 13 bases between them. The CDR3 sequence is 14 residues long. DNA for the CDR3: TGTGCCAGCAGCCTCGGGTCCGCGGCCTACGAGCAGTACTTC. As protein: CASSLGSAAYEQYF.

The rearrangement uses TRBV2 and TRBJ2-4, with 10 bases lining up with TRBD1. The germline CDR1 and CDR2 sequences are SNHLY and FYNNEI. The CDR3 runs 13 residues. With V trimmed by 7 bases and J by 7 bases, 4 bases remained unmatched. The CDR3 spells CASKGQGRNIQYF. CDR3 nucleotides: TGTGCCAGCAAGGGACAGGGGAGGAACATTCAGTACTTC. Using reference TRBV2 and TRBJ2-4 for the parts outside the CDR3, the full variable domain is EPEVTQTPSHQVTQMGQEVILRCVPISNHLYFYWYRQILGQKVEFLVSFYNNEISEKSEIFDDQFSVERPDGSNFTLKIRSTKLEDSAMYFCASKGQGRNIQYFGAGTRLSVL.

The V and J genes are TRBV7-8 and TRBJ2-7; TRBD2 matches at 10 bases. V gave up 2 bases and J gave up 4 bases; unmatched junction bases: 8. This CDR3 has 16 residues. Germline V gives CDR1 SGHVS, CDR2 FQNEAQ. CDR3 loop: CASSLSSGSGWYEQYF. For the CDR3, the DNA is TGTGCCAGCAGCTTATCTAGCGGGAGTGGCTGGTACGAGCAGTACTTC.

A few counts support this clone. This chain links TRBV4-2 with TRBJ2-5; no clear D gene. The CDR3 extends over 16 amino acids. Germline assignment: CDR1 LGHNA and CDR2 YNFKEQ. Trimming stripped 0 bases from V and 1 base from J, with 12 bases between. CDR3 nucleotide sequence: TGTGCCAGCAGCCAAGAAACCACTGCTGCCCAAGAGACCCAGTACTTC. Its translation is CASSQETTAAQETQYF.

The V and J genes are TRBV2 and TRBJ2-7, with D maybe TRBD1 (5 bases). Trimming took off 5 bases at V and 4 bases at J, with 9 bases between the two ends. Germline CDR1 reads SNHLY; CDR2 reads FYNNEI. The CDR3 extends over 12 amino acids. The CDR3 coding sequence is TGTGCCAGCAGTTGGACATCATACGAGCAGTACTTC. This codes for CASSWTSYEQYF.

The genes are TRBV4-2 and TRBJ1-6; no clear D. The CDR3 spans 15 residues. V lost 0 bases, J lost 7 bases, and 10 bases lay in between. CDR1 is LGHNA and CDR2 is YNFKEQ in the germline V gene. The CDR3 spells CASSQDQASNSPLHF. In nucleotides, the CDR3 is TGTGCCAGCAGCCAAGATCAGGCTTCGAATTCACCCCTCCACTTT.

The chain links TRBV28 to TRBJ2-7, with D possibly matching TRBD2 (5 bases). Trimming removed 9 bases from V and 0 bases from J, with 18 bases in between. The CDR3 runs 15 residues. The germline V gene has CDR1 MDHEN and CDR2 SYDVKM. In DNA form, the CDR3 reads TGTGCCAGTAGCAGAGGGCGGAGACTCTCCTACGAGCAGTACTTC. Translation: CASSRGRRLSYEQYF.

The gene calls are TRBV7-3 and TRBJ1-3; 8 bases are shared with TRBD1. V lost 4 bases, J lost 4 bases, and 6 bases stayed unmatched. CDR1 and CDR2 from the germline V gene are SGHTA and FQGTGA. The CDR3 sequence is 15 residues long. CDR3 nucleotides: TGTGCCAGCAGCTCTCAGACAGGGGCGGGAAACACCATATATTTT. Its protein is CASSSQTGAGNTIYF.

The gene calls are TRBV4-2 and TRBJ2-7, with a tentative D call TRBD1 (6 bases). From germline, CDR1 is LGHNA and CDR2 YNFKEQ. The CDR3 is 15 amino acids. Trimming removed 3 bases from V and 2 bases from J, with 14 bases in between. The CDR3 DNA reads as TGTGCCAGCAGCCAGGCCGGGACAAGGGCCTACGAGCAGTACTTC. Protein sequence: CASSQAGTRAYEQYF.

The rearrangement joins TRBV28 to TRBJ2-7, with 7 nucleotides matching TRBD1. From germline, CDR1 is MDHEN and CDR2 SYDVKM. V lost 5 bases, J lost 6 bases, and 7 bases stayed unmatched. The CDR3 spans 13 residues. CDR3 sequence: CASSLPDRTEQYF. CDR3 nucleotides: TGTGCCAGCAGTCTCCCGGACAGGACCGAGCAGTACTTC.

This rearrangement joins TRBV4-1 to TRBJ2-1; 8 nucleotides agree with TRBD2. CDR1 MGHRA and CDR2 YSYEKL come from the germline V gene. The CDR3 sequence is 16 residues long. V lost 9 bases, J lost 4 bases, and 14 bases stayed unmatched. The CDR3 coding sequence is TGCGCCAGTAAGCTGTCGGCGGGAGGCCCATACAATGAGCAGTTCTTC. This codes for CASKLSAGGPYNEQFF.

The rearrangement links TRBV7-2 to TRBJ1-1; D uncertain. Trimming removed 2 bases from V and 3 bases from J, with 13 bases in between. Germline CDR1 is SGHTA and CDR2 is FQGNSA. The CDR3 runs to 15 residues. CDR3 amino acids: CASSLSGGVYTEAFF. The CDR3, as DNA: TGTGCCAGCAGCTTATCGGGAGGAGTGTACACTGAAGCTTTCTTT.

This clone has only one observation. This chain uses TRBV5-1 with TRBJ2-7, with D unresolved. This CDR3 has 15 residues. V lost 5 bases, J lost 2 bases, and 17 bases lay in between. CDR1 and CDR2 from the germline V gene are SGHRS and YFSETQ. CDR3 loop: CASRTMIDLTYEQYF. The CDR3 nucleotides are TGCGCCAGCAGGACCATGATCGACTTGACCTACGAGCAGTACTTC.